This T cell receptor beta chain was documented in a study of CD8+CD57+ T cells in acquired aplastic anemia listed by TCRdb under 2018. At the level of the whole study: DNA extracted from sorted CD4+ and CD8+ cells had a mean of around 3 ug, with a range of 0.2 to 27.4 ug. Healthy donor samples averaged roughly 10 million reads for CD4+ and fewer than 12 million for CD8+ cells. Findings and caveats that apply to the study as a whole: No significant difference in CD8+ Simpson's diversity was found between patients and healthy controls (P=0.060). Twenty-nine CD8+ CDR3 sequences were found in both patients and controls but appeared to be highly expressed in patients and within the immunodominant clones of the patients.

Profiling of TCR beta VDJ combinations and CDR3 sequences used genomic DNA as the template. An Illumina HiSeq 2000 was the platform used for TCR repertoire sequencing. The original pipeline was this. Repertoire assessment relied on Simpson's diversity index, CDR3 size and DJ length profiles, and TRBV/TRBJ rearrangement plots. The most abundant DNA sequence in the deep sequencing data was taken as the immunodominant clone. CDR3 amino acid sequences were checked for sharing between subjects and were compared against published repertoires and the VDJdb database. The public reads were reprocessed in TCRdb via fastp at Q25 and MiXCR, keeping in-frame beta chains. Rows are combined by CDR3 protein, so each entry shows the most common genes and DNA. V and J calls and clone size were set by TCRdb, not the authors. Counted in this sample were about 210,000 distinct CDR3 sequences; 61% of them appeared once. Approximately 30% of the sample belongs to the ten largest clones.

From the cysteine up to the phenylalanine, the CDR3 has a length of 15 residues. Just the 45-base CDR3 DNA is kept, in frame starting at base 1. CDR1 and CDR2, per the germline V gene (reference sequence), are DFQATT and SNEGSKA. V trim: 5 bases; J trim: 9 bases; unmatched bases: 14. Of note for this clonotype: It lacks a known antigen. A single base separates this from a much larger clone, so it may be a read error.

In the study, sorted CD4+ and CD8+ blood T cells from patients with severe aplastic anemia and from healthy subjects underwent deep sequencing of TCR repertoires. Ficoll-Paque density gradient centrifugation was used to isolate peripheral blood mononuclear cells. CD4+ and CD8+ T cells were sorted by FACS or magnetic beads before DNA extraction. The clonotype originates from a human donor in good health. The material sequenced was sorted CD4+, CD8+, or CD8+CD57+ T cells (not recorded which) from PBMCs. The sequence links TRBV20-1 to TRBJ2-7, with 12 junctional bases fitting TRBD2. CDR3 sequence: CSAEQGLAGFFGQYF. The nucleotides are TGCAGTGCTGAACAGGGACTAGCGGGCTTCTTCGGGCAGTACTTC.